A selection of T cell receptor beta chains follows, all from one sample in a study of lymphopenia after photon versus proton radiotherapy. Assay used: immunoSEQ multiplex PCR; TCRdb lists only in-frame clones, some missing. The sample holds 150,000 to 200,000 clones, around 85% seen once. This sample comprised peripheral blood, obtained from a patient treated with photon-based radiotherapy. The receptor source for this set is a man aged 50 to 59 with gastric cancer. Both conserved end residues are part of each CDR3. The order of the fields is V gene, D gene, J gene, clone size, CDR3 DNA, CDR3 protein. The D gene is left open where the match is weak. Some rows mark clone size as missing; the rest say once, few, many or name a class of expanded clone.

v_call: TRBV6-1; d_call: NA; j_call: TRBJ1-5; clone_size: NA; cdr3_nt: TGTGCCAGCAGTGATGGGGTCACCCTACAACGGCCCCAGCATTTT; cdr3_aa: CASSDGVTLQRPQHF
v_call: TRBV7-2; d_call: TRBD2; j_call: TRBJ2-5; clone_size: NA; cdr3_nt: TGTGCCAGCAGCCTGCCCCGCGGGAGTGGCGAGACCCAGTACTTC; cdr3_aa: CASSLPRGSGETQYF
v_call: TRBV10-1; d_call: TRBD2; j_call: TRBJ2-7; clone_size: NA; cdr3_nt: TGCGCCAGCAGTGCGGATAGCGGGACGCAGTACTTC; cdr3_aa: CASSADSGTQYF
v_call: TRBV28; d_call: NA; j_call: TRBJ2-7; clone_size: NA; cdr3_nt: TGTGCCAGCAGTTCCCCGAGCTCCTACGAGCAGTACTTC; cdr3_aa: CASSSPSSYEQYF
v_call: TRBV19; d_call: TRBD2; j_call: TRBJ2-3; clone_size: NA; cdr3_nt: TGTGCCAGTAGGACTAGCGGGAGGGAGGCAGATACGCAGTATTTT; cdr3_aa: CASRTSGREADTQYF
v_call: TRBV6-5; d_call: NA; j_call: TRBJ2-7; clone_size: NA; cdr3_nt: TGTGCCAGCACGGTCCCTGGTGGATACGAGCAGTACTTC; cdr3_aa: CASTVPGGYEQYF
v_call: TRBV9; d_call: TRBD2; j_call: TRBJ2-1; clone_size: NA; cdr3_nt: TGTGCCAGCAGCGTAGTAGCTAGCGGGACCCTCTCCTACAATGAGCAGTTCTTC; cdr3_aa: CASSVVASGTLSYNEQFF
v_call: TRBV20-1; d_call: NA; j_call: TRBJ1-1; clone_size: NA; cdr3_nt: TGCAGTGTTCAGGTAGGTGAAGCTTTCTTT; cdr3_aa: CSVQVGEAFF
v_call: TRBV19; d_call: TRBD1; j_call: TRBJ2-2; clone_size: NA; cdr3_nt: TGTGCCAGTAGTACCAGGGGGCAGAACACCGGGGAGCTGTTTTTT; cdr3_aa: CASSTRGQNTGELFF
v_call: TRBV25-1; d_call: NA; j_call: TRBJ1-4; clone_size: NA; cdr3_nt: TGTGCCAGCAGTGAAGTAGGTGGAACATTCAATGAAAAACTGTTTTTT; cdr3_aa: CASSEVGGTFNEKLFF
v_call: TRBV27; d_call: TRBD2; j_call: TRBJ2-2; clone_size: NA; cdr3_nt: TGTGCCAGCAGTCACCGGCCGGGAGGGTACACCGGGGAGCTGTTTTTT; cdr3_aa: CASSHRPGGYTGELFF
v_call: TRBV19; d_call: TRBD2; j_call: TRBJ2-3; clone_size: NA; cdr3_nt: TGTGCCAGTAGTTCTCGGGGGACTAGCGACACAGATACGCAGTATTTT; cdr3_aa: CASSSRGTSDTDTQYF
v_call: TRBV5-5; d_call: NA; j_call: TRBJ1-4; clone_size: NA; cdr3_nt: TGTGCCAGCAGCAAACCCCCGGGCGGCGAAAAACTGTTTTTT; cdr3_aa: CASSKPPGGEKLFF
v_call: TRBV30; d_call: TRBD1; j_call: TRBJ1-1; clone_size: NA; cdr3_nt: TGTGCCCGCAGGACAGGGATGAACACTGAAGCTTTCTTT; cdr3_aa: CARRTGMNTEAFF
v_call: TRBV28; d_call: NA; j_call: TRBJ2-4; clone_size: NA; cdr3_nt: TGTGCCAGCAGTCCGCAAAAGGCCCTAGCCAAAAACATTCAGTACTTC; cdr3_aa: CASSPQKALAKNIQYF
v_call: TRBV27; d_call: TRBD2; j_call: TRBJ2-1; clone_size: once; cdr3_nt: TGTGCCAGCAGTTTATTTGGGACTAGCGGGAGTCGGAATGAGCAGTTCTTC; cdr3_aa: CASSLFGTSGSRNEQFF
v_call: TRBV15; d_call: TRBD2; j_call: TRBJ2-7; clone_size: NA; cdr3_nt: TGTGCCACCAGCAGAGATAGGGCTAGCGGGACCCCGACCTACGAGCAGTACTTC; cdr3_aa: CATSRDRASGTPTYEQYF
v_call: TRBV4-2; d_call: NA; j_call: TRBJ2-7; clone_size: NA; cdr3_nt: TGTGCCAGCAGCCAAGATTATACGGGACTGACCTACGAGCAGTACTTC; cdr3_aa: CASSQDYTGLTYEQYF
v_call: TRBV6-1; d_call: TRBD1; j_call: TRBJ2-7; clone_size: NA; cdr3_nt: TGTGCCACCGACCGTCTGGGGACAGGGAACTACGAGCAGTACTTC; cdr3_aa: CATDRLGTGNYEQYF
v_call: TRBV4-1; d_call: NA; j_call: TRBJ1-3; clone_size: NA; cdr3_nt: TGCGCCAGCAGCCAAGTAAGGGAAGGAAACACCATATATTTT; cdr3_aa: CASSQVREGNTIYF
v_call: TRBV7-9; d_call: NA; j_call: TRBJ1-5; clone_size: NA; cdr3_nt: TGTGCCAGCAGCCCTGACAGGCTCGGGAATCAGCCCCAGCATTTT; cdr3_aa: CASSPDRLGNQPQHF
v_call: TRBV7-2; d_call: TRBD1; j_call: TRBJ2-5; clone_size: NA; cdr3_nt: TGTGCCAGCAGCTTACCAGGGGGCCCGACCCAGTACTTC; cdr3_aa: CASSLPGGPTQYF
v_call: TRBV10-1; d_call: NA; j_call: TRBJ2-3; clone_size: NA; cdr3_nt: TGCGCCAGCAGTGCTAGCATTTCAGGCGCAGATACGCAGTATTTT; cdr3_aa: CASSASISGADTQYF
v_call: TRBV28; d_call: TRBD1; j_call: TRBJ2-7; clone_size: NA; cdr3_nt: TGTGCCAGCAGAAGGACAGGGTCCAGCTCCTACGAGCAGTACTTC; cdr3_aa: CASRRTGSSSYEQYF
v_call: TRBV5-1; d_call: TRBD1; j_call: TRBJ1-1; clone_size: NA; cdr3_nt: TGCGCCAGCAGCTTGGATAGGACAGGGGCTTTTACTGAAGCTTTCTTT; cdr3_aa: CASSLDRTGAFTEAFF
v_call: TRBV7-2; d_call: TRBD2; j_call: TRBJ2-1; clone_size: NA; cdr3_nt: TGTGCCAGCAGCTTTACAGTAGCGGGATTTGTTGGCGAGCAGTTCTTC; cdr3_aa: CASSFTVAGFVGEQFF
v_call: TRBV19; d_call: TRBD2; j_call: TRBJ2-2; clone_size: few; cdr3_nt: TGTGCCAGTAGTCTAGGACTAGCTGGAGGCGGGGAGCTGTTTTTT; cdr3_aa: CASSLGLAGGGELFF
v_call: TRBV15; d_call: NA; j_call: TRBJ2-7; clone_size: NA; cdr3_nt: TGTGCCACCAGCAGATCGACCTACGAGCAGTACTTC; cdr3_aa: CATSRSTYEQYF
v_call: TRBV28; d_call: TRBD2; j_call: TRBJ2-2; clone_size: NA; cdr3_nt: TGTGCCAGCACTATCCCCGGGACTAGTTTCACCGGGGAGCTGTTTTTT; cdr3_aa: CASTIPGTSFTGELFF
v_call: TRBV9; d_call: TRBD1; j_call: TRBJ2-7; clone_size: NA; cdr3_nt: TGTGCCAGCAGCGTAGAGGACAGGCCTTCCTACGAGCAGTACTTC; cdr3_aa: CASSVEDRPSYEQYF
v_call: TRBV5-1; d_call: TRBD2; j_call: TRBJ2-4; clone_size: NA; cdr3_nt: TGCGCCAGCAGCTTGGGAAGTACTAGCGGGAGGAACATTCAGTACTTC; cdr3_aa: CASSLGSTSGRNIQYF
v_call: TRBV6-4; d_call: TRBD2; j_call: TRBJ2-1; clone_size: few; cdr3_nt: TGTGCCAGCAGTGGTGGGGCGGGAGAGTACAATGAGCAGTTCTTC; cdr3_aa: CASSGGAGEYNEQFF
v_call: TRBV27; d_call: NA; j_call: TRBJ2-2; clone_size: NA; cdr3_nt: TGTGCCAGCAGTTTGACTGGGCTAATCGGGGAGCTGTTTTTT; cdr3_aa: CASSLTGLIGELFF
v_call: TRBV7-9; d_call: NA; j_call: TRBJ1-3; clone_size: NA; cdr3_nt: TGTGCCAGCAGCTTAACGGGGAGCTCTGGAAACACCATATATTTT; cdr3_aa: CASSLTGSSGNTIYF
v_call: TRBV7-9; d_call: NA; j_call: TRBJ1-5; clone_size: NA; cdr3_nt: TGTGCCAGCAGCCCCGGGGGGGAAAGCAATCAGCCCCAGCATTTT; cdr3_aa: CASSPGGESNQPQHF
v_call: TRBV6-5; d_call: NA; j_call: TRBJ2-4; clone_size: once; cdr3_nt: TGTGCCAGCAGTTACTCAGCCAGGGGAGCCAAAAACATTCAGTACTTC; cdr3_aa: CASSYSARGAKNIQYF
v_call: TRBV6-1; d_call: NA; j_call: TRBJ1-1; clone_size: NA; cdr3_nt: TGTGCCAGCGTCCAGGGACAGAACACTGAAGCTTTCTTT; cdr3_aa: CASVQGQNTEAFF
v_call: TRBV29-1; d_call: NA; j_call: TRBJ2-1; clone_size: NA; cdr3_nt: TGCAGCGTTGGGGACGACTCGTACAATGAGCAGTTCTTC; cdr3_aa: CSVGDDSYNEQFF
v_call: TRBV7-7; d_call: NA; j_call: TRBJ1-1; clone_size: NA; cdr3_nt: TGTGCCAGCAGCTTAAGATGGTTCGAAGCTTTCTTT; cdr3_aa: CASSLRWFEAFF
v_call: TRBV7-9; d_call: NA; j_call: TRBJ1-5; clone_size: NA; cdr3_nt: TGTGCCAGCAGCCCCCTTGATTACTGGGCCAATCAGCCCCAGCATTTT; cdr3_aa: CASSPLDYWANQPQHF
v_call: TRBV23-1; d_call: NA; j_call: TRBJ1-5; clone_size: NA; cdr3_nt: TGCGCCAGCAGCGTTGACAGCCAGAATCAGCCCCAGCATTTT; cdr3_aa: CASSVDSQNQPQHF